The next 32 T cell receptor beta chains were all read from a single sample in a study of blood T cell repertoires in COVID-19. Assay used: immunoSEQ multiplex PCR; TCRdb lists only in-frame clones, some missing. The table lists about 400,000 clones, roughly 90% of them singletons. Sequences were obtained from peripheral blood. These receptors all stem from a woman younger than 45 with active or convalescent COVID-19.

The rearrangement uses TRBV18 and TRBJ1-2; D unresolved. The CDR3 covers 15 residues. In germline, CDR1 is KGHSH, CDR2 LQKENI. V was clipped by 3 bases and J by 0 bases, with 11 bases between them. This chain's CDR3 is CASSPAQATNYGYTF. The CDR3 DNA reads TGTGCCAGCTCACCTGCCCAGGCTACTAACTATGGCTACACCTTC.

The chain recombines TRBV19 with TRBJ1-1; 8 bases fit TRBD1. Trimming at V came to 3 bases and at J to 2 bases, leaving 5 bases not matched to a gene. Looked up from germline, CDR1 is LNHDA and CDR2 is SQIVND (reference sequence). The CDR3 runs to 15 residues. CDR3 sequence reads: CASSIGQGINTEAFF. The CDR3 DNA reads as TGTGCCAGTAGTATTGGACAGGGAATCAACACTGAAGCTTTCTTT.

The CDR3 sequence is CASSLGAGFDGYTF. In DNA, the CDR3 is TGTGCCAGCAGCTTAGGTGCAGGGTTCGATGGCTACACCTTC. The chain joins TRBV11-2 to TRBJ1-2, with D perhaps TRBD1 (5 bases). With 1 base removed from V and 6 bases from J, the gap between germline ends came to 12 bases. Germline CDR1 reads SGHAT; CDR2 reads FQNNGV. This CDR3 has 14 amino acids.

The chain employs TRBV25-1 and TRBJ1-2, with a weak D call TRBD1 (5 bases). V lost 4 bases and J lost 5, with 8 bases in between. CDR1 is MGHDK, CDR2 SYGVNS, per germline. This CDR3 contains 12 residues. The CDR3 reads CASSVQGYGYTF. The CDR3, as DNA: TGTGCCAGCAGTGTTCAGGGTTATGGCTACACCTTC.

The rearrangement uses TRBV25-1 and TRBJ1-1; 7 nucleotides agree with TRBD1. V gave up 9 bases and J gave up 5 bases; unmatched junction bases: 9. Per the germline V gene, CDR1 is MGHDK and CDR2 is SYGVNS. The CDR3 is made up of 13 amino acids. The DNA of the CDR3 is TGTGCCAGTAGGGACAGATGGGGGACTGAAGCTTTCTTT. Translation: CASRDRWGTEAFF.

The chain has TRBV28 and TRBJ1-1; 7 positions agree with TRBD1. V gave up 8 bases and J gave up 4 bases; unmatched junction bases: 10. Germline loops: CDR1 MDHEN, CDR2 SYDVKM. The CDR3 covers 14 residues. The CDR3: CASLSATGFTEAFF. Written as DNA, the CDR3 is TGTGCCAGCCTTTCCGCGACAGGGTTCACTGAAGCTTTCTTT.

The V call is TRBV4-1, the J call TRBJ2-2; 9 positions match TRBD2. This CDR3 is 17 amino acids long. Germline CDR1 is MGHRA and CDR2 is YSYEKL. With V trimmed by 0 bases and J by 5 bases, 7 bases remained unmatched. The CDR3 region has the DNA TGCGCCAGCAGCCAAGAAGGCCTAGCGGGATATACCGGGGAGCTGTTTTTT. It yields the protein CASSQEGLAGYTGELFF.

The chain uses TRBV19 and TRBJ1-4, with 9 nucleotides matching TRBD1. Per germline, CDR1 LNHDA and CDR2 SQIVND (reference sequence). The CDR3 totals 18 residues. The V and J ends lost 5 bases and 1 base, in that order; junction bases with no gene match: 11. CDR3 in amino acids: CASSRRDRAMITNEKLFF. CDR3 bases: TGTGCCAGTAGTCGGAGGGACAGGGCTATGATAACTAATGAAAAACTGTTTTTT.

The chain combines TRBV29-1 with TRBJ2-3; maybe TRBD2 (5 bases). Germline values: CDR1 SQVTM, CDR2 ANQGSEA. The CDR3 runs 14 residues. Between the trimmed V and J ends, which lost 4 bases and 3 bases, there was a span of 14 bases. CDR3 region: CSVVLLAETDTQYF. Here the CDR3 DNA reads TGCAGCGTTGTTCTGCTAGCTGAGACAGATACGCAGTATTTT.

This clone appeared a single time. The V and J genes are TRBV28 and TRBJ2-7; weak D call: TRBD2 (5 bases). The CDR3 runs to 15 residues. Germline CDR1 is MDHEN and CDR2 is SYDVKM. V was clipped by 5 bases and J by 1 base, with 15 bases between them. In DNA, the CDR3 is TGTGCCAGCAGTCTCCATCCCCGAGGGTCCTACGAGCAGTACTTC. Its translation is CASSLHPRGSYEQYF. The full variable domain, with the rest looked up from reference TRBV28 and TRBJ2-7, is DVKVTQSSRYLVKRTGEKVFLECVQDMDHENMFWYRQDPGLGLRLIYFSYDVKMKEKGDIPEGYSVSREKKERFSLILESASTNQTSMYLCASSLHPRGSYEQYFGPGTRLTVT.

This clone appeared a few times. The rearrangement joins TRBV19 to TRBJ2-7, with 11 bases aligning to TRBD1. With V trimmed by 0 bases and J by 2 bases, 12 bases remained unmatched. Germline loops: CDR1 LNHDA, CDR2 SQIVND (reference sequence). The CDR3 is made up of 19 amino acids. The CDR3 coding sequence is TGTGCCAGTAGTATAGATTCCGACGACCGGGACAGGGGGGCCTACGAGCAGTACTTC. Translated, it gives CASSIDSDDRDRGAYEQYF. Full variable domain (remainder filled in from reference TRBV19 and TRBJ2-7): DGGITQSPKYLFRKEGQNVTLSCEQNLNHDAMYWYRQDPGQGLRLIYYSQIVNDFQKGDIAEGYSVSREKKESFPLTVTSAQKNPTAFYLCASSIDSDDRDRGAYEQYFGPGTRLTVT.

The gene calls are TRBV11-2 and TRBJ2-2; 7 positions agree with TRBD1. The V segment lost 3 bases and the J segment 7 bases; nucleotides outside the gene matches: 2. Germline CDR1 SGHAT, CDR2 FQNNGV. The CDR3 is made up of 13 amino acids. CDR3 sequence (DNA): TGTGCCAGCAGCTTTACAGGGGTCGGGGAGCTGTTTTTT. Translating gives CASSFTGVGELFF.

This chain connects TRBV15 to TRBJ1-5; 7 bases line up with TRBD1. CDR1 and CDR2 (germline): LNHNV, YYDKDF (reference sequence). J lost 4 bases, V lost 3 bases, and 0 bases had no gene match. This CDR3 spans 13 amino acids. This chain's CDR3 is CATSRTGNQPQHF. For the CDR3, the DNA is TGTGCCACCAGCAGGACAGGGAATCAGCCCCAGCATTTT.

A word on this clone: The junction shows a germline mismatch at one end, possibly a read error. This chain uses TRBV11-2 with TRBJ1-3, with 9 bases that match TRBD1. This CDR3 comprises 14 residues. Germline CDR1 is SGHAT and CDR2 is FQNNGV. The CDR3 region has the DNA TGTGCCAGCAGCTTTAAACCGGGACAGGGTACCCATTTTTTT. Protein sequence: CASSFKPGQGTHFF.

V usage is TRBV7-9 and J usage is TRBJ1-6; 8 bases match TRBD1. This CDR3 has 20 residues. Germline CDR1 and CDR2: SEHNR and FQNEAQ (reference sequence). Trimming cost V 5 bases and J 7 bases; bases outside gene matches: 22. CDR3 in amino acids: CASSTDSGTGTSNPNSPLHF. CDR3 nucleotides: TGTGCCAGCAGCACCGACTCCGGGACAGGCACGTCAAACCCCAATTCACCCCTCCACTTT.

The chain uses TRBV5-1 and TRBJ2-7, with a tentative D call TRBD1 (5 bases). This CDR3 has 14 amino acids. Per germline, CDR1 SGHRS and CDR2 YFSETQ. V was trimmed by 0 bases and J by 3 bases, leaving 10 bases between them. The CDR3 protein is CASSLGQQFYEQYF. For the CDR3, the DNA is TGCGCCAGCAGCTTGGGACAGCAGTTCTACGAGCAGTACTTC.

The J gene is TRBJ2-7, the V gene TRBV12-3 or TRBV12-4, with D tentatively TRBD2 (5 bases). The CDR3 sequence is 12 residues long. The V end lost 5 bases, the J end lost 3 bases, and 8 bases lay between the germline ends. The CDR3 here is CASSTGGYEQYF. CDR3 nucleotides: TGTGCCAGCAGTACCGGAGGCTACGAGCAGTACTTC.

This rearrangement joins TRBV5-1 to TRBJ1-4, with 8 nucleotides matching TRBD1. V trimming: 0 bases; J trimming: 6 bases; junction bases outside the gene matches: 4. The CDR3 extends over 15 amino acids. CDR1 and CDR2 from the germline V gene are SGHRS and YFSETQ. For the CDR3, the DNA is TGCGCCAGCAGCTTGGTTGGACAGGGTGATGAAAAACTGTTTTTT. Protein product: CASSLVGQGDEKLFF.

This chain links TRBV4-2 with TRBJ1-2, with D possibly matching TRBD1 (6 bases). CDR3 length equals 16 residues. Per germline, CDR1 LGHNA and CDR2 YNFKEQ. V gave up 0 bases and J gave up 2 bases, with 13 bases separating them. CDR3 bases: TGTGCCAGCAGCCAAGATCCCTGGACAGCAAACTATGGCTACACCTTC. Encoded protein: CASSQDPWTANYGYTF.

The chain links TRBV7-7 to TRBJ2-1; TRBD2 agrees at 9 bases. V lost 1 base and J lost 6; bases outside the gene matches: 7. The CDR3 length is 16 residues. Germline loops: CDR1 SSHAT, CDR2 FNYEAQ (reference sequence). The DNA of the CDR3 is TGTGCCAGCAGCTTAGATCCTAGCGGGATGTGCAATGAGCAGTTCTTC. Protein product: CASSLDPSGMCNEQFF.

The chain joins TRBV29-1 to TRBJ2-1; D might be TRBD2 (5 bases). The ends were cut back, 6 bases at V and 0 bases at J, with 18 bases in the middle. Germline V gene lookup returns CDR1 SQVTM and CDR2 ANQGSEA. The CDR3 is 16 residues long. Here the CDR3 reads CSVPGSGSPSYNEQFF. In nucleotides, the CDR3 is TGCAGCGTCCCGGGGTCGGGGTCCCCCTCCTACAATGAGCAGTTCTTC.

Comment on this clone: Other DNA sequences of this sample code for an identical CDR3. The chain combines TRBV11-2 with TRBJ1-5; no clear D gene. This CDR3 has 13 amino acids. CDR1 SGHAT and CDR2 FQNNGV come from the germline V gene. Trimming stripped 0 bases from V and 4 bases from J, with 4 bases between. The CDR3 protein is CASSLDLNQPQHF. For the CDR3, the DNA is TGTGCCAGCAGCTTAGATCTAAATCAGCCCCAGCATTTT. Full variable domain (outside the CDR3, taken from reference TRBV11-2 and TRBJ1-5): EAGVAQSPRYKIIEKRQSVAFWCNPISGHATLYWYQQILGQGPKLLIQFQNNGVVDDSQLPKDRFSAERLKGVDSTLKIQPAKLEDSAVYLCASSLDLNQPQHFGDGTRLSIL.

J is TRBJ1-1 and V is TRBV5-6, with 10 bases fitting TRBD1. This CDR3 comprises 15 residues. Losses at the gene ends were 6 bases for V and 1 base for J; bases not matched to a gene: 6. The germline gives CDR1 SGHDT, CDR2 YYEEEE. The CDR3 coding sequence is TGTGCCAGCAACTGGGGGACAGGGGAGAACACTGAAGCTTTCTTT. Encoded protein: CASNWGTGENTEAFF.

The gene calls are TRBV28 and TRBJ2-1, with D hard to call. V was shortened by 4 bases and J by 7 bases, with 8 bases between the two germline ends. This CDR3 has 12 residues. Germline V lookup: CDR1 MDHEN, CDR2 SYDVKM. Written as DNA, the CDR3 is TGTGCCAGCAGTTATCTCGGGAATGAGCAGTTCTTC. This translates into CASSYLGNEQFF.

The chain uses TRBV3-1 (or the pseudogene TRBV3-2) and TRBJ1-3; D is perhaps TRBD1 (6 bases). V lost 4 bases to trimming and J lost 8 bases, with 15 bases between them. The CDR3 contains 14 residues. In germline, CDR1 is LGHDT, CDR2 YNNKEL (reference sequence). The CDR3 is CASSPTGILDTIYF. DNA for the CDR3: TGTGCCAGCAGCCCAACAGGGATATTGGACACCATATATTTT.

The chain employs TRBV4-1 and TRBJ1-3; D not resolved. Germline V gene lookup returns CDR1 MGHRA and CDR2 YSYEKL. This CDR3 contains 13 residues. Trimming pared 6 bases from V and 2 bases from J, leaving 8 bases between. This chain's CDR3 is CASRPPAGNTIYF. CDR3 DNA sequence: TGCGCCAGCAGACCCCCGGCTGGAAACACCATATATTTT.

The CDR3 here is CASSLESPGVRQPQHF. The DNA of the CDR3 is TGTGCCAGCAGCTTAGAGAGCCCAGGGGTGCGTCAGCCCCAGCATTTT. V usage is TRBV7-9 and J usage is TRBJ1-5; tentatively, D is TRBD1 (6 bases). Trimming removed 1 base from V and 6 bases from J, with 16 bases in between. Germline loops: CDR1 SEHNR, CDR2 FQNEAQ (reference sequence). This CDR3 is 16 amino acids long.

The chain joins TRBV6-6 to TRBJ1-2, with TRBD1 matching over 9 bases. This CDR3 has 13 amino acids. Germline V gene lookup returns CDR1 MNHNY and CDR2 SVGAGI (reference sequence). Unmatched junction bases numbered 5, after V lost 6 bases and J lost 6 bases. The CDR3 spells CASRGDRAHGYTF. CDR3 sequence (DNA): TGTGCCAGCAGGGGGGACAGGGCCCATGGCTACACCTTC.

The chain combines TRBV30 with TRBJ2-1; possibly TRBD2 for D (5 bases). From germline, CDR1 is GTSNPN and CDR2 SVGIG (reference sequence). The V end lost 3 bases, the J end lost 4 bases, and 10 bases lay between the germline ends. This CDR3 has 13 amino acids. The CDR3 region is CAWRDPGYNEQFF. The CDR3 DNA sequence: TGTGCCTGGAGGGACCCGGGGTACAATGAGCAGTTCTTC.

The chain links TRBV7-9 to TRBJ1-4; D is uncertain. This CDR3 has 13 residues. CDR1 and CDR2 (germline): SEHNR, FQNEAQ (reference sequence). V was trimmed by 2 bases and J by 5 bases, leaving 6 bases between them. CDR3 sequence: CASSLTENEKLFF. CDR3 coding DNA: TGTGCCAGCAGCTTAACCGAGAATGAAAAACTGTTTTTT.

The rearrangement joins TRBV14 to TRBJ2-1, with 16 bases matching TRBD2. This CDR3 region has 21 residues. Per germline, CDR1 SGHDN and CDR2 FVKESK. V lost 0 bases, J lost 7 bases, and 15 bases stayed unmatched. The CDR3 DNA sequence: TGTGCCAGCAGCCAAGAAGGGACTAGCGGGGGGGCGGTGTTTATCGGAAATGAGCAGTTCTTC. This encodes CASSQEGTSGGAVFIGNEQFF.

The gene calls are TRBV29-1 and TRBJ1-5; TRBD1 agrees at 7 bases. The CDR3 contains 13 residues. The germline V gene encodes CDR1 SQVTM and CDR2 ANQGSEA. The V and J ends lost 3 bases and 6 bases, in that order; junction bases with no gene match: 5. CDR3: CSVEGQGGQPQHF. CDR3 coding DNA: TGCAGCGTTGAGGGTCAGGGGGGTCAGCCCCAGCATTTT.